These 8 T cell receptor beta chains share one sample of origin, sequenced in a study of molecular identifiers for immune sequencing clone quantification. TCRdb processed the PCR reads anew with MiXCR; each CDR3 protein has one entry. The table records a few hundred thousand distinct CDR3 sequences, about a fifth of them present only once. Sequenced input: naive CD8+ T cells from blood, with Jurkat cell RNA spiked in. The subset was: FACS-sorted CD8+CD4-CCR7+CD45RA+ naive T cells. The source of these receptors is a human donor in good health. Some libraries in this study had Jurkat cell RNA spiked in.

This clonotype was found a few times. The V and J genes are TRBV4-1 and TRBJ2-1, with 12 bases matching TRBD1. The CDR3 consists of 18 residues. Germline CDR1 is MGHRA and CDR2 is YSYEKL. V was clipped by 3 bases and J by 9 bases; unmatched bases: 15. This CDR3 reads CASSHSGTGTGGFSEQFF. The CDR3 DNA reads as TGCGCCAGCAGCCACTCCGGCACCGGGACAGGGGGCTTTTCTGAGCAGTTCTTC.

A remark on this clonotype: The junction does not match germline at one end; this may be a read error. The V call is TRBV27, the J call TRBJ2-5; D could derive from TRBD1 or TRBD2 (5 bases each). CDR3 size: 18 residues. Per germline, CDR1 MNHEY and CDR2 SMNVEV (reference sequence). The CDR3 DNA reads TGTGCCGGCAGCCTCCTACAACCCACCGGGACCCTTTACGAGACCCAGTACTTC. Protein product: CAGSLLQPTGTLYETQYF.

This chain connects TRBV9 to TRBJ2-7; D unresolved. This CDR3 contains 14 residues. Trimming cost V 4 bases and J 2 bases, with 13 bases left between them. Germline CDR1 and CDR2: SGDLS and YYNGEE. CDR3 protein: CASSPWDNPYEQYF. The CDR3, as DNA: TGTGCCAGCAGCCCCTGGGATAACCCCTACGAGCAGTACTTC.

This clonotype was recorded a few times. V and J are TRBV4-3 and TRBJ2-1; the match to TRBD2 covers 10 bases. Unmatched junction bases numbered 6, after V lost 3 bases and J lost 4 bases. The CDR3 covers 16 residues. Germline CDR1 and CDR2: LGHNA and YSLEER. In DNA, the CDR3 is TGCGCCAGCAGCCAGGAGCGGGGGGGCCATTACAATGAGCAGTTCTTC. Amino acids: CASSQERGGHYNEQFF.

This clonotype showed up many times. The V call is TRBV19, the J call TRBJ2-1; 10 nucleotides align to TRBD2. Germline CDR1 is LNHDA and CDR2 is SQIVND (reference sequence). The CDR3 contains 16 residues. V gave up 6 bases and J gave up 4 bases; unmatched junction bases: 9. CDR3 in DNA: TGTGCCAGTAGCTATCCGGGACTAGCGTTTTACAATGAGCAGTTCTTC. Residues: CASSYPGLAFYNEQFF. Together with reference TRBV19 and TRBJ2-1, the CDR3 gives the full variable domain: DGGITQSPKYLFRKEGQNVTLSCEQNLNHDAMYWYRQDPGQGLRLIYYSQIVNDFQKGDIAEGYSVSREKKESFPLTVTSAQKNPTAFYLCASSYPGLAFYNEQFFGPGTRLTVL.

Many counts were recorded for this clonotype. The rearrangement uses TRBV2 and TRBJ1-1; 9 bases agree with TRBD1. This CDR3 comprises 16 residues. In germline, CDR1 is SNHLY, CDR2 FYNNEI. Unmatched junction bases numbered 6, after V lost 3 bases and J lost 1 base. The CDR3, as DNA: TGTGCCAGCAGTGAGGACAGGGGAGTTTCGAACACTGAAGCTTTCTTT. Translation gives CASSEDRGVSNTEAFF.

The chain joins TRBV7-2 to TRBJ2-3; 10 nucleotides line up with TRBD1. Germline values: CDR1 SGHTA, CDR2 FQGNSA. The V gene end was trimmed by 3 bases and the J gene end by 5 bases; junction bases not matched to a gene: 5. The CDR3 extends over 15 amino acids. The CDR3 DNA is TGTGCCAGCAGCTTGACAGGGGGCGCGTTAGATACGCAGTATTTT. Translated, it gives CASSLTGGALDTQYF.

This chain links TRBV6-5 with TRBJ2-7; no reliable D call. V dropped 2 bases and J dropped 5 bases, with 4 bases sitting between them. The CDR3 contains 11 residues. The germline V gene has CDR1 MNHEY and CDR2 SVGAGI. The CDR3 DNA reads TGTGCCAGCAGTTACAGAGACGAGCAGTACTTC. It translates to CASSYRDEQYF.